A selection of T cell receptor beta chains follows, all from one sample in a study of liver allograft versus peripheral blood T cells. TCRdb reprocessed the reads with MiXCR, giving one entry per CDR3 protein. The table shows 10,000 or so distinct CDR3 sequences, with over 12% occurring only once. The receptors stem from a human patient who had a liver transplant. Some T cells may be graft donor cells. CDR3s leave out the opening cysteine and the closing phenylalanine or tryptophan. Each record gives: J gene, V gene, D gene, CDR3 protein. A D gene is named only where the DNA matches it firmly.

>TRBJ2-3|TRBV7-2|TRBD2
ASSLTSGTDTQY
>TRBJ1-2|TRBV11-2|.
ASSRQGIGYGYT
>TRBJ1-4|TRBV6-2/TRBV6-3|TRBD1
ASSRTGTVREKLF
>TRBJ1-4|TRBV29-1|.
SVTLGRGDEKLF
>TRBJ2-1|TRBV20-1|.
SASQSGLHEQF
>TRBJ1-1|TRBV20-1|.
SAPGATTEAF
>TRBJ2-1|TRBV20-1|TRBD2
SASPGLADYNEQF
>TRBJ1-6|TRBV6-6|.
ASSQSGIRSSPLH
>TRBJ1-3|TRBV12-5|TRBD1
ASGTGQNSGNTIY
>TRBJ1-5|TRBV28|TRBD1
ASSAPGTGAIRPQH
>TRBJ1-6|TRBV18|.
ASSQREGRNSPLH
>TRBJ2-5|TRBV29-1|TRBD2
SGWTSGSETQY
>TRBJ1-2|TRBV24-1|.
ATSDGQKDYGYT
>TRBJ1-1|TRBV5-3|TRBD1
ARSWDRGSTEAF
>TRBJ1-4|TRBV9|.
ASSVGGQAEGEKLF
>TRBJ1-6|TRBV25-1|TRBD1
ASSLGTGGANSPLH
>TRBJ2-7|TRBV12-3/TRBV12-4|.
ASSRDTVYEQY
>TRBJ1-4|TRBV30|TRBD1
AWSNTGTGSEKLF
>TRBJ1-1|TRBV19|TRBD1
ASRQGISEAF
>TRBJ1-5|TRBV20-1|TRBD1
SAITTGGLDQPQH
>TRBJ1-1|TRBV7-9|TRBD1
ASSSQGANTEAF
>TRBJ2-5|TRBV18|.
ASSRPGEETQY
>TRBJ2-7|TRBV20-1|.
SAMGWAESYEQY
>TRBJ2-2|TRBV14|.
ASTRGWPTGELF
>TRBJ1-1|TRBV28|.
ASRNWEGVNTEAF
>TRBJ1-2|TRBV14|.
ASSQVFGGLGYGYT
>TRBJ2-7|TRBV6-1|TRBD1
ASSANHGQGIMTPY
>TRBJ1-4|TRBV3-1|.
ASSPRMNSEKLF
>TRBJ2-1|TRBV19|.
ASNDPAGRNKQF
>TRBJ1-2|TRBV6-1|TRBD1
ASSGQGARAYGYT
>TRBJ2-3|TRBV20-1|TRBD2
SAVSGTSGRPDTQY
>TRBJ1-5|TRBV20-1|.
SARWGASNQPQH
>TRBJ1-2|TRBV7-2|.
ASSFTRRTQGYT
>TRBJ2-7|TRBV7-2|.
ASSWRESSYEQY
>TRBJ2-7|TRBV20-1|.
SANRDGSYEQY